Listed here are 18 T cell receptor beta chains from one sample, sequenced in a study of T-cell reconstitution after alpha-beta-depleted transplantation in children. Study-wide results and caveats: The authors attributed T-cell counts and diversity one year after transplant mostly to newly produced T cells.

Their recognized antigens are unknown. It was with unique molecular identifiers that the TCRbeta library was prepared. In TCRdb, the PCR reads were re-called with MiXCR into one record per CDR3 protein. The sample lists about 300,000 distinct CDR3 sequences, around 7.1% seen once, with 9.1% in the top ten. The sequencing used peripheral blood, collected 360 days after TCRalphabeta/CD19-depleted stem cell transplant. The receptors were sampled from a female patient aged 2 to 10 who had a stem cell transplant for Fanconi anemia, so the T cells may come from the graft donor.

This clonotype was observed at least ten times. This chain connects TRBV11-2 to TRBJ1-5, with 8 bases fitting TRBD1. The CDR3 has 13 amino acids. V trimming: 6 bases; J trimming: 9 bases; junction bases outside the gene matches: 7. Per the germline V gene, CDR1 is SGHAT and CDR2 is FQNNGV. The CDR3 DNA reads TGTGCCAGCAGACGAGACAGGGGTTGGCCCCAGCATTTT. Protein sequence: CASRRDRGWPQHF.

This chain uses TRBV7-9 with TRBJ1-2, with D hard to call. Germline V gene sequence: CDR1 SEHNR, CDR2 FQNEAQ (reference sequence). The V gene lost 8 bases and the J gene lost 3 bases, with 7 bases spanning the gap. CDR3 length: 11 residues. The CDR3 protein is CASGADYGYTF. The DNA for the CDR3 is TGTGCCAGCGGTGCAGACTATGGCTACACCTTC.

The chain joins TRBV10-3 to TRBJ2-2, with TRBD2 matching over 10 bases. J was trimmed by 8 bases and V by 0 bases; bases with no gene match: 6. This CDR3 contains 16 residues. Germline CDR1 and CDR2: ENHRY and SYGVKD. The CDR3 spells CAISESSSGSSGELFF. The DNA for the CDR3 is TGTGCCATCAGTGAGTCTTCTAGCGGGAGTTCTGGGGAGCTGTTTTTT.

In its sample, this clonotype was seen many times. The chain has TRBV29-1 and TRBJ2-5; tentative D call: TRBD2 (6 bases). V lost 2 bases and J 1 base, leaving 11 bases between the germline ends. The CDR3 sequence is 14 residues long. The V gene's germline CDR1 is SQVTM and CDR2 ANQGSEA. CDR3 DNA: TGCAGCGTTGAACCTTCGGAGGGCCAAGAGACCCAGTACTTC. It is translated as CSVEPSEGQETQYF.

This clonotype was seen many times. The chain employs TRBV7-3 and TRBJ2-1; 10 bases are shared with TRBD2. The V gene end was trimmed by 4 bases and the J gene end by 4 bases; junction bases not matched to a gene: 16. CDR3 length equals 19 residues. Looked up from germline, CDR1 is SGHTA and CDR2 is FQGTGA. The CDR3 region is CASSSFLSPSGSRYNEQFF. CDR3 DNA: TGTGCCAGCAGCTCCTTTTTAAGTCCTAGCGGGAGTAGGTACAATGAGCAGTTCTTC.

The sample holds many counts of this clonotype. The chain links TRBV9 to TRBJ2-3; D is ambiguous. V lost 4 bases and J lost 7, with 7 bases in between. Germline lookup yields CDR1 SGDLS and CDR2 YYNGEE. The CDR3 is made up of 11 amino acids. For the CDR3, the DNA is TGTGCCAGCAGCCTAGGGAATACGCAGTATTTT. It encodes CASSLGNTQYF. Based on the CDR3 plus reference TRBV9 and TRBJ2-3, the full variable domain is DSGVTQTPKHLITATGQRVTLRCSPRSGDLSVYWYQQSLDQGLQFLIQYYNGEERAKGNILERFSAQQFPDLHSELNLSSLELGDSALYFCASSLGNTQYFGPGTRLTVL.

This clonotype was observed many times. The chain employs TRBV6-5 and TRBJ1-4, with TRBD1 as a possible D gene (6 bases). The CDR3 totals 16 residues. Per germline, CDR1 MNHEY and CDR2 SVGAGI. Deletions cut 0 bases from V and 5 bases from J, with 13 bases between. CDR3 loop: CASSYSVTGRNEKLFF. The CDR3 DNA reads as TGTGCCAGCAGTTACTCTGTCACAGGGAGAAATGAAAAACTGTTTTTT.

The chain joins TRBV20-1 to TRBJ2-1, with D possibly TRBD2 on 6 matching bases. This CDR3 spans 16 amino acids. The ends were cut back, 3 bases at V and 6 bases at J, with 21 bases in the middle. Germline assignment: CDR1 DFQATT and CDR2 SNEGSKA (reference sequence). The CDR3 spells CSARPHVRGTFNEQFF. The CDR3 nucleotides are TGCAGTGCTAGGCCCCACGTTCGGGGGACCTTCAATGAGCAGTTCTTC.

This clonotype was seen repeatedly, ten times or more. The chain combines TRBV5-1 with TRBJ2-3, with 7 nucleotides matching TRBD1. The CDR3 is made up of 16 amino acids. Germline V lookup: CDR1 SGHRS, CDR2 YFSETQ. Trimming cost V 4 bases and J 4 bases; bases outside gene matches: 12. DNA for the CDR3: TGCGCCAGCAGCCCCTGGACAGCCCAGGGGGCAGATACGCAGTATTTT. As protein: CASSPWTAQGADTQYF.

V gene TRBV6-1 combines with J gene TRBJ2-1, with 14 positions matching TRBD2. Per germline, CDR1 MNHNS and CDR2 SASEGT. CDR3 length equals 17 residues. V was clipped by 7 bases and J by 0 bases; unmatched bases: 5. In DNA, the CDR3 is TGTGCCAGCACCGGACTAGCGGGGGGCGACTCCTACAATGAGCAGTTCTTC. It is translated as CASTGLAGGDSYNEQFF.

The chain uses TRBV27 and TRBJ2-1, with 10 bases matching TRBD1. CDR1 is MNHEY, CDR2 SMNVEV, per germline (reference sequence). CDR3 length equals 13 residues. CDR3 in amino acids: CALGQGSHNEQFF. Here the CDR3 DNA reads TGTGCTTTGGGACAGGGGAGCCACAATGAGCAGTTCTTC.

The V call is TRBV27, the J call TRBJ2-6, with D perhaps TRBD1 or TRBD2 (6 bases each). The V end was cut by 6 bases, the J end by 2 bases, with 11 bases between. The CDR3 length is 15 residues. Germline-derived CDR1 and CDR2 are MNHEY and SMNVEV (reference sequence). CDR3 protein: CASRKGGTGANVLTF. DNA of the CDR3: TGTGCCAGCAGAAAGGGGGGCACTGGGGCCAACGTCCTGACTTTC.

This clonotype has ten or more counts. The gene calls are TRBV7-2 and TRBJ1-4; no definite D call. Trimming pared 0 bases from V and 1 base from J, leaving 0 bases between. CDR3 length: 13 amino acids. Germline V gene sequence: CDR1 SGHTA, CDR2 FQGNSA. CDR3 sequence (DNA): TGTGCCAGCAGCTTAGCAACTAATGAAAAACTGTTTTTT. Its protein is CASSLATNEKLFF.

This clonotype appeared many times. The genes are TRBV5-1 and TRBJ2-1; D is possibly TRBD2 (6 bases). The V end was cut by 3 bases, the J end by 8 bases, with 24 bases between. The CDR3 has 17 residues. Germline assignment: CDR1 SGHRS and CDR2 YFSETQ. DNA of the CDR3: TGCGCCAGCAGCTCAGGCCTCCGGCCAAGTTGGGGGGATGAGCAGTTCTTC. The encoded protein is CASSSGLRPSWGDEQFF.

This clonotype was picked up many times. V is TRBV12-3 or TRBV12-4 and J is TRBJ1-1, with D possibly being TRBD1 (5 bases). This CDR3 spans 14 amino acids. The V end was cut by 8 bases, the J end by 10 bases, with 23 bases between. The CDR3 coding sequence is TGTGCCAGCTGCCTGGCAGGGTGGGGTTCGGGAGCTTTCTTT. It translates to CASCLAGWGSGAFF.

The gene calls are TRBV7-2 and TRBJ2-5; D assignment may be TRBD1 or TRBD2 (5 bases each). This CDR3 contains 16 residues. Germline-derived CDR1 and CDR2 are SGHTA and FQGNSA. Trimming removed 5 bases from V and 0 bases from J, with 16 bases in between. CDR3: CASSPVLGAYQETQYF. CDR3 sequence (DNA): TGTGCCAGCAGCCCCGTACTAGGGGCGTACCAAGAGACCCAGTACTTC.

The chain couples TRBV6-5 to TRBJ1-2; TRBD1 agrees at 7 bases. V shed 0 bases, J shed 3 bases, and the junction held 7 bases outside the gene matches. The V gene's germline CDR1 is MNHEY and CDR2 SVGAGI. The CDR3 length is 16 residues. The CDR3 is CASSYSGQTLYYGYTF. In DNA, the CDR3 is TGTGCCAGCAGTTACTCGGGACAGACTCTATACTATGGCTACACCTTC.

This clonotype was counted at least ten times. The gene calls are TRBV10-2 and TRBJ2-3; 7 bases line up with TRBD1. This CDR3 has 15 amino acids. J lost 0 bases, V lost 4 bases, and 4 bases had no gene match. CDR1 is WSHSY and CDR2 is SAAADI in the germline V gene. The CDR3 reads CASSGMTGSTDTQYF. For the CDR3, the DNA is TGCGCCAGCAGTGGGATGACAGGGAGCACAGATACGCAGTATTTT.